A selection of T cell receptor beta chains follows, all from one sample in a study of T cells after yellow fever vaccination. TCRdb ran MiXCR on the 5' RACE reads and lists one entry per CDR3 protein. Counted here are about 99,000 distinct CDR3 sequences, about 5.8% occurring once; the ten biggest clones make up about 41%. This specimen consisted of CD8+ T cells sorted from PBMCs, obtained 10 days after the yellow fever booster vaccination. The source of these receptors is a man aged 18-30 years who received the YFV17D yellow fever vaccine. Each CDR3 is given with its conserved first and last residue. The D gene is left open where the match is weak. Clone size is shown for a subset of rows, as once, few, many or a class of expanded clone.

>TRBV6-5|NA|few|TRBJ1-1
TGTGCCAGCAGTTATGGGCACAGAGGCCCTGAAGCTTTCTTT
CASSYGHRGPEAFF
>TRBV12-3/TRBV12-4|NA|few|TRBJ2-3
TGTGCCAGCACCGGACCCTACACAGATACGCAGTATTTT
CASTGPYTDTQYF
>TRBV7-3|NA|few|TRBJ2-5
TGTGCCAGCAGCCCTTCAGGGGGGCGGGAGACCCAGTACTTC
CASSPSGGRETQYF
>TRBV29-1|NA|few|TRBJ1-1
TGCAGCGCCCAGAACACTGAAGCTTTCTTT
CSAQNTEAFF
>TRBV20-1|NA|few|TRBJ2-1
TGCAGTGCTAGAATCCTGGGGAAGGCTGAGCAGTTCTTC
CSARILGKAEQFF
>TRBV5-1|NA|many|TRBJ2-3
TGCGCCAGCAGCTTGGACACAGGGCCAGATACGCAGTATTTT
CASSLDTGPDTQYF
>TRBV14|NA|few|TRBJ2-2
TGTGCCAGCAGCAAAGGCGGGACCGACGACACCGGGGAGCTGTTTTTT
CASSKGGTDDTGELFF
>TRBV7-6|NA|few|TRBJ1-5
TGTGCCAGCAGCTTAGGGAGGGAGGTAGAGCCCCAGCATTTT
CASSLGREVEPQHF
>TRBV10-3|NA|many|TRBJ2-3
TGTGCCACCCTCGGGGCTAGCACAGATACGCAGTATTTT
CATLGASTDTQYF
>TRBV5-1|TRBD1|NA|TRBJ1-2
TGCGCCAGCAGCTTGGCCACAGGGGTTGTCGATGGCTACACCTTC
CASSLATGVVDGYTF
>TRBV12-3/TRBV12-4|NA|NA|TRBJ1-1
TGTGCCAGCAGGGCTGGGGGGGTGAACACTGAAGCTTTCTTT
CASRAGGVNTEAFF
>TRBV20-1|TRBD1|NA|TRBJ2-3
TGCAGTGCTAGAGTGTTGCCAGGGGGTGAGACAGATACGCAGTATTTT
CSARVLPGGETDTQYF
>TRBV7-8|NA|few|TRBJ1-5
TGTGCCAGCAGCTCCGGACAGATCAATCAGCCCCAGCATTTT
CASSSGQINQPQHF
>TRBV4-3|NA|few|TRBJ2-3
TGCGCCAGCAGCCCTGACCACACAGATACGCAGTATTTT
CASSPDHTDTQYF
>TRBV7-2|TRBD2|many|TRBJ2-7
TGTGCCAGCAGTTCCTCCCCAGCGGGGACCTACGAGCAGTACTTC
CASSSSPAGTYEQYF
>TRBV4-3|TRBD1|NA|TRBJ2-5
TGCGCCAGCAGCCAAGTAACGGGACAGGGCCCAGAGACCCAGTACTTC
CASSQVTGQGPETQYF
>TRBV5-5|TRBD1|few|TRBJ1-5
TGTGCCAGCAGCCTCGGGACAGGGGGTAATCAGCCCCAGCATTTT
CASSLGTGGNQPQHF
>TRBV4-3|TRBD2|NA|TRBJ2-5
TGCGCCAGCAGCCAAACCGGACTAGGTCTATGGGAGACCCAGTACTTC
CASSQTGLGLWETQYF
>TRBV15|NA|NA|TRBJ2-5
TGTGCCACCAGCAGCCTACAACAAGGGCCGGGAGAGACCCAGTACTTC
CATSSLQQGPGETQYF
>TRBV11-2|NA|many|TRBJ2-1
TGTGCCAGCAGTTCTGGAGGCCATGAGCAGTTCTTC
CASSSGGHEQFF
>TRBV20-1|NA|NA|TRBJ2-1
TGCAGTGCTAGAGTAGGACTCAATGAGCAGTTCTTC
CSARVGLNEQFF
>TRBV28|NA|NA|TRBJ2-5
TGTGCCAGCAGATCCGCGATGGCGGAGAGCCAAGAGACCCAGTACTTC
CASRSAMAESQETQYF
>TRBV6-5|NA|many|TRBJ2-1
TGTGCCAGCAGTTACAGGGGATACAATGAGCAGTTCTTC
CASSYRGYNEQFF
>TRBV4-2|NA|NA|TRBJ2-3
TGTGCCAGCAGCAAAGGCCGGGGCACAGATACGCAGTATTTT
CASSKGRGTDTQYF
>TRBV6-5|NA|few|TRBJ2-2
TGTGCCAGCAGTCCTCAAAGTACCGGGGAGCTGTTTTTT
CASSPQSTGELFF
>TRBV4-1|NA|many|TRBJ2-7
TGCGCCAGCAGCCAGGACACTAGGGGGTACGAGCAGTACTTC
CASSQDTRGYEQYF
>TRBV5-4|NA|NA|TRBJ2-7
TGTGCCAGCAGCCCCGACAGGGAGGTCTACGAGCAGTACTTC
CASSPDREVYEQYF
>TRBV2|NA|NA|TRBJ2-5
TGTGCCAGCAGTGACAGTCTGACAGTTGAGACCCAGTACTTC
CASSDSLTVETQYF
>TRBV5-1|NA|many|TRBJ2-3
TGCGCCAGCAGCTCTGGGGGCACAGATACGCAGTATTTT
CASSSGGTDTQYF
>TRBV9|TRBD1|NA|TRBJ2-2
TGTGCCAGCGGCGGACCGACAGGGATCGGGGAGCTGTTTTTT
CASGGPTGIGELFF
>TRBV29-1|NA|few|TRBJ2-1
TGCAGCGTTGACCACGGAACAGGGGGGGCCTACAATGAGCAGTTCTTC
CSVDHGTGGAYNEQFF
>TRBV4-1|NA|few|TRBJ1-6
TGCGCCAGCAGCCAAGATCACGGGGTACTTGGGTCACCCCTCCACTTT
CASSQDHGVLGSPLHF
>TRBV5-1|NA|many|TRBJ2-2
TGCGCCAGCAGCTTATCCCTTAAAGGTCGTCGGACCGGGGAGCTGTTTTTT
CASSLSLKGRRTGELFF
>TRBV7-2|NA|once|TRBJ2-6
TGTGCCAGACAACTCGGGACTGCCAACGTCCTGACTTTC
CARQLGTANVLTF
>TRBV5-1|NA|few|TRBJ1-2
TGCGCCAGCAGCTTAGGGGAACAAGACTATGGCTACACCTTC
CASSLGEQDYGYTF
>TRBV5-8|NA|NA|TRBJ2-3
TGTGCCAGCAGCAGAAGACACCAACCCCCAGATACGCAGTATTTT
CASSRRHQPPDTQYF
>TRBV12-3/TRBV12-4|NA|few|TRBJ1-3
TGTGCCAGCATAGATGGAAACACCATATATTTT
CASIDGNTIYF
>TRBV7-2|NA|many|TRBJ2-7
TGTGCCAGCAGCTCCGGGAACTACGAGCAGTACTTC
CASSSGNYEQYF
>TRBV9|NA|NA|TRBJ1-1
TGTGCCAGCAGCACTCCGGGAGGCAGAAACACTGAAGCTTTCTTT
CASSTPGGRNTEAFF
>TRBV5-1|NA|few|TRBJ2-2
TGCGCCAGCAGCTTTCGGCGGAACACCGGGGAGCTGTTTTTT
CASSFRRNTGELFF
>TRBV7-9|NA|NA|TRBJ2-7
TGTGCCAGCAGCTTAGATTCGGAGTGGGACGAGCAGTACTTC
CASSLDSEWDEQYF
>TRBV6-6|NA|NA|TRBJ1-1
TGTGCCAGCAGTTACCCCAGTAACACTGAAGCTTTCTTT
CASSYPSNTEAFF
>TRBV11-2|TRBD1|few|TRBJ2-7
TGTGCCAGCAGCCCGCGACAGGGAGCTCGCGAGCAGTACTTC
CASSPRQGAREQYF
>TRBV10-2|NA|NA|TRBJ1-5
TGCGCCTGCACTGGGGGGAGCAATCAGCCCCAGCATTTT
CACTGGSNQPQHF
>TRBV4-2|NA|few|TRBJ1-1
TGTGCCAGCAGCCAAGAAGAGGGGCAGGAAGCTTTCTTT
CASSQEEGQEAFF
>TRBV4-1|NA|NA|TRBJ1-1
TGCGCCAGCAGCCAAGACGACGGGGGGGGCACTGAAGCTTTCTTT
CASSQDDGGGTEAFF
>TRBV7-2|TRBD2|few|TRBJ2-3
TGTGCCAGCAGCTTCAAGCGGGGCGTCGCCGGCACAGATACGCAGTATTTT
CASSFKRGVAGTDTQYF
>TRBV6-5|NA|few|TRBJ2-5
TGTGCCAGCAGTTCTTCCGGGGGAATCCAAGAGACCCAGTACTTC
CASSSSGGIQETQYF
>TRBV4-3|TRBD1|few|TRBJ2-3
TGCGCCAGCAGCCAAGACCGGAACAGGGGTAATACAGATACGCAGTATTTT
CASSQDRNRGNTDTQYF
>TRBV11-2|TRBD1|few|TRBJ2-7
TGTGCCAGCAGCCCTGCGGACAGGTTGAACTACGAGCAGTACTTC
CASSPADRLNYEQYF